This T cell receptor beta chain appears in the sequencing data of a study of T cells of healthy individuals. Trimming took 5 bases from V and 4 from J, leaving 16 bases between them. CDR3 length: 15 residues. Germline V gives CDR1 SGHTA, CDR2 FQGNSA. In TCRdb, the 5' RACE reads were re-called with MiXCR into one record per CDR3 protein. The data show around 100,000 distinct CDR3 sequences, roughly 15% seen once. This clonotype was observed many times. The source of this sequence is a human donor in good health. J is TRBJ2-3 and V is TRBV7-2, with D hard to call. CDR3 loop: CASSPGQTTADTQYF. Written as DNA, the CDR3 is TGTGCCAGCAGCCCAGGCCAGACCACGGCAGATACGCAGTATTTT.